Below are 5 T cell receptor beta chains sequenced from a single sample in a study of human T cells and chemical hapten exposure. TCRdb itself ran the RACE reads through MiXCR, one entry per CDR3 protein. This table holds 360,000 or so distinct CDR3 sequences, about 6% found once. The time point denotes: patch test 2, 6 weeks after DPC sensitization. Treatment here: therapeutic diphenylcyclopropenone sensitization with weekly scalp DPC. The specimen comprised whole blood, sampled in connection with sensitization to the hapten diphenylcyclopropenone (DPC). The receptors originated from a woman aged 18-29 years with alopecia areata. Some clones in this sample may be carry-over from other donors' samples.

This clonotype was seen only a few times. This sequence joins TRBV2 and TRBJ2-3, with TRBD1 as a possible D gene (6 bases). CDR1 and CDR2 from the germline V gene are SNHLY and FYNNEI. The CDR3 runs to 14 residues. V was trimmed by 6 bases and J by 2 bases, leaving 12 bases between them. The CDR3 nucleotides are TGTGCCAGCAGACGGGACACTGACACAGATACGCAGTATTTT. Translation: CASRRDTDTDTQYF.

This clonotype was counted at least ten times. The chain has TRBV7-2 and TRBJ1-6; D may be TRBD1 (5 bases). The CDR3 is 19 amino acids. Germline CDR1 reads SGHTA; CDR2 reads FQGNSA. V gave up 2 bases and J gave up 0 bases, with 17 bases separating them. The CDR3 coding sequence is TGTGCCAGCAGCTTAATGGTGGGACTGATTAGCTCCTATAATTCACCCCTCCACTTT. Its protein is CASSLMVGLISSYNSPLHF.

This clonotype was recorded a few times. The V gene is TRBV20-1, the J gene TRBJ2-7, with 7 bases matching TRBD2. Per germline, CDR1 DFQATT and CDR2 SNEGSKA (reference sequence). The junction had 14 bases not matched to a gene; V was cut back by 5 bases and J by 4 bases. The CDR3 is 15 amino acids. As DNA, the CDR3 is TGCAGTGCTGCAACTAGCGTGGGTTTACGGTACGAGCAGTACTTC. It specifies CSAATSVGLRYEQYF.

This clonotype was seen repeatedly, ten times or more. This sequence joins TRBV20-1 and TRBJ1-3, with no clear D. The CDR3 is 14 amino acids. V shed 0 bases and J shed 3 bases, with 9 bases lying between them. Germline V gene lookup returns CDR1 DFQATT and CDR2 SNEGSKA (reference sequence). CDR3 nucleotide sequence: TGCAGTGCTAGAGATTCCGAGTTTGGAAACACCATATATTTT. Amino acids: CSARDSEFGNTIYF.

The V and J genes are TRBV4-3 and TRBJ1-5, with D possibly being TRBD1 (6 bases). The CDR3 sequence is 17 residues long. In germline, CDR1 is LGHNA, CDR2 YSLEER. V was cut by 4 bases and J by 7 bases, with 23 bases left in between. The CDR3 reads CASSPEVMGGLGQPQHF. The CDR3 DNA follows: TGCGCCAGCAGCCCGGAGGTCATGGGGGGCCTAGGGCAGCCCCAGCATTTT.